These 21 T cell receptor beta chains came from one sample sequenced in a study of Ad26.COV2.S vaccination and SARS-CoV-2 variants. Indicated treatment: around 19 received Ad26.COV2.S at low or high dose, single or two shots; a few received placebo; per-sample allocation not given. Each sample was drawn 63 days after the first injection (of vaccine or placebo). Sequenced by immunoSEQ multiplex PCR; TCRdb stores in-frame clones only, minus some. The sample holds some 640,000 clones, more than 80% seen once. The sample in question was peripheral blood, obtained in a trial of Ad26.COV2.S vaccine versus placebo. These receptors all stem from a person aged 18-60 years who received the Ad26.COV2.S COVID-19 vaccine or a placebo.

This rearrangement joins TRBV19 to TRBJ1-6; 8 bases are shared with TRBD1. CDR3 length equals 18 residues. Germline V gene sequence: CDR1 LNHDA, CDR2 SQIVND (reference sequence). V gave up 5 bases and J gave up 5 bases; unmatched junction bases: 14. The CDR3 DNA follows: TGTGCCAGTAGTTTCGGACAGGGAAGGTTTTCGGATAATTCACCCCTCCACTTT. Protein product: CASSFGQGRFSDNSPLHF.

The chain links TRBV11-1 to TRBJ1-2; D is unclear. The CDR3 has 15 residues. Per the germline V gene, CDR1 is SGHAT and CDR2 is FQDESV (reference sequence). V dropped 0 bases and J dropped 6 bases, with 14 bases sitting between them. In nucleotides, the CDR3 is TGTGCCAGCAGCTTAGCGATGGCAGCTGGAGATGGCTACACCTTC. It specifies CASSLAMAAGDGYTF.

This sequence joins TRBV28 and TRBJ2-1, with 10 bases matching TRBD2. Germline V gene lookup returns CDR1 MDHEN and CDR2 SYDVKM. The CDR3 is made up of 19 amino acids. With 5 bases clipped from V and 0 bases from J, the junction kept 13 bases outside the gene matches. CDR3 residues: CASSPGLAADLSSYNEQFF. CDR3 DNA sequence: TGTGCCAGCAGTCCTGGACTAGCGGCGGATTTAAGCTCCTACAATGAGCAGTTCTTC.

The V and J genes are TRBV5-8 and TRBJ2-1; TRBD2 agrees at 13 bases. Germline trimming cut 2 bases from V and 6 bases from J; bases unmatched to any gene: 5. This CDR3 has 16 residues. CDR1 and CDR2 (germline): SGHTS, YDEGEE. DNA of the CDR3: TGTGCCAGCAGCTTATTGGGACTAGCGGGATCCAATGAGCAGTTCTTC. Translation: CASSLLGLAGSNEQFF.

The chain employs TRBV3-1 (or the pseudogene TRBV3-2) and TRBJ2-3, with a possible D match to TRBD2 (5 bases). The V gene's germline CDR1 is LGHDT and CDR2 YNNKEL (reference sequence). V dropped 2 bases and J dropped 0 bases, with 12 bases sitting between them. There are 16 residues in the CDR3. The CDR3 protein is CASSQYAGPSTDTQYF. CDR3 nucleotides: TGTGCCAGCAGCCAATACGCGGGCCCTAGCACAGATACGCAGTATTTT.

The rearrangement links TRBV15 to TRBJ2-2; D is possibly TRBD1 or TRBD2 (5 bases each). Germline values: CDR1 LNHNV, CDR2 YYDKDF (reference sequence). Trimming took off 5 bases at V and 6 bases at J, with 13 bases between the two ends. The CDR3 has 14 residues. The chain's CDR3 is CATSGPGPPGELFF. The CDR3 nucleotides read TGTGCCACCAGCGGGCCGGGGCCTCCCGGGGAGCTGTTTTTT.

This clone was picked up one time. The chain couples TRBV24-1 to TRBJ2-3; either TRBD1 or TRBD2 may fit D (5 bases each). The CDR3 extends over 15 amino acids. V lost 7 bases to trimming and J lost 0 bases, with 13 bases between them. The germline V gene has CDR1 KGHDR and CDR2 SFDVKD. In DNA form, the CDR3 reads TGTGCCACCAGGGGCTCCGGGGCTAGCACAGATACGCAGTATTTT. Encoded protein: CATRGSGASTDTQYF.

This chain uses TRBV10-1 with TRBJ1-1; D remains unclear. V shed 2 bases and J shed 4 bases, with 8 bases lying between them. Looked up from germline, CDR1 is WNHNN and CDR2 is SYGVQD (reference sequence). The CDR3 is made up of 13 amino acids. The CDR3 reads CASSENEGTEAFF. The CDR3 nucleotides read TGCGCCAGCAGTGAGAATGAGGGCACTGAAGCTTTCTTT.

The chain links TRBV5-1 to TRBJ2-2, with TRBD2 matching over 9 bases. The CDR3 is made up of 17 amino acids. Per the germline V gene, CDR1 is SGHRS and CDR2 is YFSETQ. The junction had 12 bases not matched to a gene; V was cut back by 4 bases and J by 5 bases. CDR3 DNA sequence: TGCGCCAGCAGCCCCGCGGGGGGGTCGGTTTGGACCGGGGAGCTGTTTTTT. Its protein is CASSPAGGSVWTGELFF. Full variable domain (rest looked up from reference TRBV5-1 and TRBJ2-2): KAGVTQTPRYLIKTRGQQVTLSCSPISGHRSVSWYQQTPGQGLQFLFEYFSETQRNKGNFPGRFSGRQFSNSRSEMNVSTLELGDSALYLCASSPAGGSVWTGELFFGEGSRLTVL.

The J gene is TRBJ1-1, the V gene TRBV7-9; D is undetermined. The CDR3 loop spans 15 amino acids. Germline CDR1 reads SEHNR; CDR2 reads FQNEAQ (reference sequence). Trimming took off 2 bases at V and 4 bases at J, with 14 bases between the two ends. The CDR3 sequence: CASSLTPRRSTEAFF. CDR3 bases: TGTGCCAGCAGCTTAACTCCACGGAGGAGCACTGAAGCTTTCTTT.

The rearrangement joins TRBV19 to TRBJ1-6; D is uncertain. The germline V gene has CDR1 LNHDA and CDR2 SQIVND (reference sequence). The length of the CDR3 is 17 residues. The V end was cut by 4 bases, the J end by 1 base, with 14 bases between. The CDR3 here is CASSTYNRGSYNSPLHF. CDR3 sequence (DNA): TGTGCCAGTAGTACATACAACCGTGGATCCTATAATTCACCCCTCCACTTT.

This rearrangement joins TRBV11-2 to TRBJ2-5; no definite D call. Germline V gene data show CDR1 as SGHAT and CDR2 as FQNNGV. This CDR3 comprises 13 residues. The V end lost 1 base, the J end lost 5 bases, and 8 bases lay between the germline ends. Written as DNA, the CDR3 is TGTGCCAGCAGCTTAGGGTTGTCCGAGACCCAGTACTTC. Its protein product is CASSLGLSETQYF.

This clone appeared once. The chain carries TRBV4-2 and TRBJ1-2; D is undetermined. Germline CDR1 LGHNA, CDR2 YNFKEQ. Trimming took 1 base from V and 7 from J, leaving 10 bases between them. The CDR3 length is 13 residues. CDR3 coding DNA: TGTGCCAGCAGCCAAGGCTGGTCAAGTGGCTACACCTTC. The encoded protein is CASSQGWSSGYTF.

The chain uses TRBV25-1 and TRBJ2-7; TRBD1 or TRBD2 may be the D gene (7 bases each). The V gene lost 5 bases and the J gene lost 3 bases, with 14 bases spanning the gap. The V gene's germline CDR1 is MGHDK and CDR2 SYGVNS. This CDR3 is built from 14 residues. The DNA of the CDR3 is TGTGCCAGCAGTCAAGCGGGACAGAGCTACGAGCAGTACTTC. This translates into CASSQAGQSYEQYF.

The V and J genes are TRBV5-4 and TRBJ2-2; D unclear. CDR1 is SGHNT and CDR2 is YYREEE in the germline V gene (reference sequence). V lost 4 bases and J lost 4, with 5 bases in between. This CDR3 is 12 amino acids long. The CDR3 DNA reads as TGTGCCAGCAGCGCCCCCACCGGGGAGCTGTTTTTT. It yields the protein CASSAPTGELFF.

The CDR3 protein is CATSDSPWAGHSYNEQFF. DNA for the CDR3: TGTGCCACCAGTGATTCACCCTGGGCGGGTCACTCCTACAATGAGCAGTTCTTC. This chain uses TRBV24-1 with TRBJ2-1, with D possibly matching TRBD2 (5 bases). CDR1 and CDR2 from the germline V gene are KGHDR and SFDVKD. The germline V and J ends were trimmed by 2 bases and 0 bases, with 16 bases remaining between them. The CDR3 has 18 residues.

This clone was detected only once. The rearrangement uses TRBV19 and TRBJ2-7; D is perhaps TRBD1 or TRBD2 (6 bases each). Trimming stripped 4 bases from V and 3 bases from J, with 10 bases between. Germline V gene sequence: CDR1 LNHDA, CDR2 SQIVND (reference sequence). The CDR3 consists of 13 residues. The CDR3 here is CASSTGEVYEQYF. The DNA for the CDR3 is TGTGCCAGTAGTACAGGGGAGGTCTACGAGCAGTACTTC.

The chain carries TRBV5-1 and TRBJ1-1; D possibly corresponds to TRBD1 (6 bases). The CDR3 length is 12 residues. Trimming took off 5 bases at V and 8 bases at J, with 13 bases between the two ends. Germline CDR1 reads SGHRS; CDR2 reads YFSETQ. As DNA, the CDR3 is TGCGCCAGCAGATTAACAGGGAACGAAGCTTTCTTT. As protein: CASRLTGNEAFF.

V is TRBV24-1 and J is TRBJ2-7; the match to TRBD1 covers 8 bases. The germline CDR1 and CDR2 sequences are KGHDR and SFDVKD. V lost 6 bases, J lost 1 base, and 4 bases stayed unmatched. This CDR3 contains 14 residues. The CDR3 coding sequence is TGTGCCACCAGTAGTGGGACAGGTTCCTACGAGCAGTACTTC. Its protein is CATSSGTGSYEQYF.

The rearrangement joins TRBV19 to TRBJ2-5; perhaps TRBD1 as D (6 bases). This CDR3 comprises 16 residues. The germline gives CDR1 LNHDA, CDR2 SQIVND (reference sequence). Trimming pared 5 bases from V and 6 bases from J, leaving 22 bases between. The CDR3 DNA reads TGTGCCAGTAGTGCCTTGTACCAGGGGAGTGGAAAGACCCAGTACTTC. Translated, it gives CASSALYQGSGKTQYF.

The CDR3: CASSFDRWNTEAFF. The CDR3 DNA is TGTGCCAGCAGCTTCGACAGGTGGAACACTGAAGCTTTCTTT. The chain uses TRBV7-2 and TRBJ1-1; weak D call: TRBD1 (6 bases). The CDR3 spans 14 residues. Germline CDR1 and CDR2: SGHTA and FQGNSA. V lost 3 bases, J lost 1 base, and 9 bases lay in between.